The 5 T cell receptor beta chains below all came from one sample that was sequenced in a study of beta chain features in type 1 diabetes. Study conclusions and caveats: For Type 1 diabetes patients, all four CD4+ subsets carried TCRB CDR3s that were moderately but significantly shorter.

Their antigens remain unidentified. The isolated RNA, all of it, was reverse transcribed, so expressed TCRB transcripts were what got sequenced. Profiled with immunoSEQ multiplex PCR; TCRdb holds only in-frame clones, not every one. The table lists approximately 280,000 clones, about 15% of them singletons. Sequencing was done on a sample of naive CD4+ T cells from blood. All receptors come from a young man with type 1 diabetes.

A few counts support this clone. Here the CDR3 reads CASSLVGESGGYTF. As DNA, the CDR3 is TGTGCCAGCAGCTTAGTTGGGGAGTCGGGTGGCTACACCTTC. V usage is TRBV7-2 and J usage is TRBJ1-2, with D unresolved. With 1 base removed from V and 7 bases from J, the gap between germline ends came to 13 bases. Germline CDR1 is SGHTA and CDR2 is FQGNSA. The CDR3 covers 14 residues.

The rearrangement uses TRBV9 and TRBJ1-5; possible D gene TRBD1, 5 bases. CDR3 length: 14 residues. The ends were cut back, 5 bases at V and 0 bases at J, with 9 bases in the middle. In germline, CDR1 is SGDLS, CDR2 YYNGEE. CDR3 in DNA: TGTGCCAGCAGTCCAGGGTATAGCAATCAGCCCCAGCATTTT. This encodes CASSPGYSNQPQHF.

This clone has just a few counts. The chain combines TRBV7-9 with TRBJ1-2, with a possible D match to TRBD1 (6 bases). Trimming shortened V by 6 bases and J by 4 bases, and 18 bases separated the two germline ends. From germline, CDR1 is SEHNR and CDR2 FQNEAQ (reference sequence). The CDR3 totals 15 residues. DNA of the CDR3: TGTGCCAGCAGTTCAGGACAGAGAACAGCCTATGGCTACACCTTC. Translation: CASSSGQRTAYGYTF.

The rearrangement uses TRBV9 and TRBJ2-2; no definite D call. The CDR3 has 13 residues. The V and J ends lost 4 bases and 3 bases respectively, with 7 bases between them. Germline-derived CDR1 and CDR2 are SGDLS and YYNGEE. The CDR3: CASSLGDTGELFF. CDR3 nucleotides: TGTGCCAGCAGCTTAGGCGACACCGGGGAGCTGTTTTTT.

The chain joins TRBV2 to TRBJ2-5, with D possibly being TRBD1 (5 bases). Between the trimmed V and J ends, which lost 4 bases and 2 bases, there was a span of 11 bases. CDR3 length: 14 amino acids. Germline CDR1 and CDR2: SNHLY and FYNNEI. The DNA of the CDR3 is TGTGCCAGCAGTGGTAGGGGATATCAAGAGACCCAGTACTTC. This gives the protein CASSGRGYQETQYF.